A single sample gave rise to the 24 T cell receptor beta chains below, sequenced in a study of T cell responses to AZD1222 COVID-19 vaccine. Sequencing was performed with immunoSEQ multiplex PCR; in TCRdb, only in-frame clones are kept and a portion is missing. This sample yields 84,000 or so clones, of which about nine tenths are seen a single time; about 3.1% belongs to the top ten. The sample was peripheral blood, taken 28 days after the second AZD1222 dose. These receptors all stem from an adult who received the AZD1222 COVID-19 vaccine.

The chain has TRBV2 and TRBJ2-5, with D uncertain. The CDR3 consists of 14 residues. V was clipped by 6 bases and J by 2 bases, with 13 bases between them. The V gene's germline CDR1 is SNHLY and CDR2 FYNNEI. DNA of the CDR3: TGTGCCAGCAGGGGTGACGGTGGACAAGAGACCCAGTACTTC. It codes for CASRGDGGQETQYF.

The CDR3 bases are TGTGCCAGTAGGACGGACAGGGGAACCGGGGAGCTGTTTTTT. This codes for CASRTDRGTGELFF. The V and J genes are TRBV19 and TRBJ2-2; 9 bases are a match to TRBD1. The germline V gene has CDR1 LNHDA and CDR2 SQIVND (reference sequence). The ends lost 6 bases at V and 5 bases at J; junction bases unmatched: 4. The CDR3 totals 14 residues. The full variable domain, completed using reference TRBV19 and TRBJ2-2, is DGGITQSPKYLFRKEGQNVTLSCEQNLNHDAMYWYRQDPGQGLRLIYYSQIVNDFQKGDIAEGYSVSREKKESFPLTVTSAQKNPTAFYLCASRTDRGTGELFFGEGSRLTVL.

The genes are TRBV2 and TRBJ1-5; D is possibly TRBD1 (6 bases). Germline V gene sequence: CDR1 SNHLY, CDR2 FYNNEI. V was clipped by 7 bases and J by 4 bases, with 11 bases between them. The CDR3 is 13 amino acids. In DNA form, the CDR3 reads TGTGCCAGCACCCGGGACACAAATCAGCCCCAGCATTTT. Encoded protein: CASTRDTNQPQHF.

The rearrangement uses TRBV5-1 and TRBJ2-7; D could derive from TRBD1 or TRBD2 (5 bases each). Trimming stripped 3 bases from V and 4 bases from J, with 14 bases between. The CDR3 loop spans 14 amino acids. Germline loops: CDR1 SGHRS, CDR2 YFSETQ. The CDR3 sequence is CASSSTGTTYEQYF. The CDR3 coding sequence is TGCGCCAGCAGCTCCACCGGGACCACATACGAGCAGTACTTC.

The rearrangement uses TRBV11-3 and TRBJ2-1; a weak D match, TRBD2 (5 bases). The germline V gene encodes CDR1 SGHNT and CDR2 YENEEA. V was trimmed by 0 bases and J by 0 bases, leaving 6 bases between them. There are 15 residues in the CDR3. CDR3 loop: CASSLEGSSYNEQFF. CDR3 in DNA: TGTGCCAGCAGCTTAGAGGGGAGCTCCTACAATGAGCAGTTCTTC.

V and J are TRBV7-8 and TRBJ1-1; D remains unclear. Trimming shortened V by 0 bases and J by 4 bases, and 9 bases separated the two germline ends. CDR1 SGHVS and CDR2 FQNEAQ come from the germline V gene. The CDR3 covers 14 residues. The CDR3 here is CASSLAGRGTEAFF. The DNA for the CDR3 is TGTGCCAGCAGCTTAGCGGGCAGAGGCACTGAAGCTTTCTTT.

The chain links TRBV19 to TRBJ2-3; 8 nucleotides align to TRBD1. The ends lost 7 bases at V and 1 base at J; junction bases unmatched: 4. This CDR3 region has 14 residues. The germline CDR1 and CDR2 sequences are LNHDA and SQIVND (reference sequence). The CDR3 is CASTPTGGTDTQYF. CDR3 sequence (DNA): TGTGCCAGTACACCGACAGGGGGCACAGATACGCAGTATTTT. Supplemented by reference TRBV19 and TRBJ2-3, the full variable domain reads DGGITQSPKYLFRKEGQNVTLSCEQNLNHDAMYWYRQDPGQGLRLIYYSQIVNDFQKGDIAEGYSVSREKKESFPLTVTSAQKNPTAFYLCASTPTGGTDTQYFGPGTRLTVL.

Here the CDR3 reads CASGSMEVADTQYF. CDR3 nucleotide sequence: TGTGCTAGTGGTTCGATGGAAGTGGCAGATACGCAGTATTTT. The chain combines TRBV12-5 with TRBJ2-3; D is undetermined. The CDR3 extends over 14 amino acids. V lost 4 bases and J lost 4, with 12 bases in between. The germline V gene encodes CDR1 LGHNT and CDR2 FRNRAP.

The gene calls are TRBV7-6 and TRBJ2-5, with TRBD1 matching 7 bases. From germline, CDR1 is SGHVS and CDR2 FNYEAQ. The CDR3 is 13 residues long. V shed 4 bases and J 5 bases; nucleotides not matched to a gene: 4. CDR3 in DNA: TGTGCCAGCAGCTCGGGACAGAGGGAGACCCAGTACTTC. Encoded protein: CASSSGQRETQYF.

The V and J genes are TRBV12-3 or TRBV12-4 and TRBJ1-2; TRBD1 is a possible D gene (6 bases). Trimming took 4 bases from V and 3 from J, leaving 9 bases between them. The CDR3 spans 13 residues. CDR3 in DNA: TGTGCCAGCAGTTCACAGGGATACTATGGCTACACCTTC. Encoded protein: CASSSQGYYGYTF.

The chain is built from TRBV6-5 and TRBJ2-3; D is ambiguous. The CDR3 is 12 residues long. Trimming took off 4 bases at V and 4 bases at J, with 6 bases between the two ends. Germline loops: CDR1 MNHEY, CDR2 SVGAGI. The CDR3 sequence: CASSSTADTQYF. The CDR3 nucleotides read TGTGCCAGCAGTTCCACAGCAGATACGCAGTATTTT.

CDR3 in amino acids: CASRRPGTDYGYTF. CDR3 nucleotides: TGTGCCAGCAGACGCCCCGGGACGGACTATGGCTACACCTTC. The chain links TRBV6-5 to TRBJ1-2; D may be TRBD1 (5 bases). Germline CDR1 reads MNHEY; CDR2 reads SVGAGI. With 6 bases removed from V and 3 bases from J, the gap between germline ends came to 14 bases. This CDR3 spans 14 amino acids.

The gene calls are TRBV2 and TRBJ1-2, with TRBD1 as a possible D gene (6 bases). Deletions cut 8 bases from V and 2 bases from J, with 9 bases between. CDR3 length: 12 amino acids. From germline, CDR1 is SNHLY and CDR2 FYNNEI. CDR3 bases: TGTGCCAGCCAGGGGCTGAACTATGGCTACACCTTC. It translates to CASQGLNYGYTF.

The chain couples TRBV7-8 to TRBJ1-5; maybe TRBD1 (5 bases). The CDR3 sequence is 15 residues long. Germline V CDR1 and CDR2: SGHVS, FQNEAQ. V lost 5 bases and J 9 bases, leaving 20 bases between the germline ends. CDR3 region: CASSPPGDPRGPQHF. Written as DNA, the CDR3 is TGTGCCAGCAGCCCACCCGGGGATCCAAGGGGGCCCCAGCATTTT.

This rearrangement joins TRBV12-3 or TRBV12-4 to TRBJ1-1; the match to TRBD1 covers 7 bases. The ends lost 10 bases at V and 6 bases at J; junction bases unmatched: 8. The CDR3 sequence is 12 residues long. CDR3 DNA: TGTGCCACCTCGAAGGGGGCTTCTGAAGCTTTCTTT. This codes for CATSKGASEAFF.

This chain connects TRBV5-6 to TRBJ2-7; D gene ambiguous. V was pared by 4 bases and J by 2 bases, with 13 bases between. From germline, CDR1 is SGHDT and CDR2 YYEEEE. The CDR3 loop spans 14 amino acids. The chain's CDR3 is CASSPGRSTYEQYF. Written as DNA, the CDR3 is TGTGCCAGCAGCCCTGGACGGTCTACCTACGAGCAGTACTTC.

The chain recombines TRBV12-3 or TRBV12-4 with TRBJ2-7; D may be TRBD2 (5 bases). This CDR3 is built from 13 residues. Trimming took 1 base from V and 3 from J, leaving 7 bases between them. CDR3 loop: CASSLVGDYEQYF. CDR3 sequence (DNA): TGTGCCAGCAGTTTAGTCGGGGACTACGAGCAGTACTTC.

The chain employs TRBV7-3 and TRBJ1-1; D is perhaps TRBD1 (5 bases). CDR1 and CDR2 (germline): SGHTA, FQGTGA. The CDR3 contains 16 residues. Trimming removed 2 bases from V and 4 bases from J, with 17 bases in between. The CDR3 spells CASSLSFQGGGTEAFF. CDR3 bases: TGTGCCAGCAGCTTATCTTTCCAGGGCGGTGGCACTGAAGCTTTCTTT.

The chain carries TRBV4-1 and TRBJ1-1; D not resolved. Germline values: CDR1 MGHRA, CDR2 YSYEKL. The CDR3 loop spans 16 amino acids. With 4 bases removed from V and 1 base from J, the gap between germline ends came to 16 bases. In DNA, the CDR3 is TGCGCCAGCAGCCCAAACGAAGTCCATACGAACACTGAAGCTTTCTTT. It yields the protein CASSPNEVHTNTEAFF.

The chain employs TRBV9 and TRBJ2-1; D is unclear. With 4 bases removed from V and 4 bases from J, the gap between germline ends came to 9 bases. CDR1 and CDR2 from the germline V gene are SGDLS and YYNGEE. This CDR3 is 13 amino acids long. The CDR3 loop is CASSSPPYNEQFF. CDR3 DNA: TGTGCCAGCAGCTCCCCCCCGTACAATGAGCAGTTCTTC.

This chain joins TRBV5-1 and TRBJ2-3; D gene unclear. The CDR3 extends over 11 amino acids. Germline loops: CDR1 SGHRS, CDR2 YFSETQ. V was pared by 1 base and J by 6 bases, with 3 bases between. CDR3 in amino acids: CASSLQDTQYF. Here the CDR3 DNA reads TGCGCCAGCAGCTTGCAGGATACGCAGTATTTT.

The V gene is TRBV7-9, the J gene TRBJ1-3, with D uncertain. Per germline, CDR1 SEHNR and CDR2 FQNEAQ (reference sequence). Trimming left V 6 bases short and J 4 bases short, with 4 bases between. This CDR3 region has 11 residues. The CDR3 spells CASRIGNTIYF. DNA of the CDR3: TGTGCCAGCAGAATAGGAAACACCATATATTTT.

The V call is TRBV7-3, the J call TRBJ1-5; D is perhaps TRBD1 (5 bases). Between the trimmed V and J ends, which lost 5 bases and 7 bases, there was a span of 15 bases. The CDR3 is 14 amino acids. Germline lookup yields CDR1 SGHTA and CDR2 FQGTGA. CDR3 in DNA: TGTGCCAGCAGCCTAAGTCCCGGGGACCAGCCCCAGCATTTT. As protein: CASSLSPGDQPQHF.

The rearrangement uses TRBV7-3 and TRBJ2-1; D assignment may be TRBD1 or TRBD2 (5 bases each). Trimming pared 1 base from V and 7 bases from J, leaving 14 bases between. CDR1 is SGHTA and CDR2 is FQGTGA in the germline V gene. The CDR3 is made up of 15 amino acids. The CDR3 region is CASSLRSRDQNEQFF. Written as DNA, the CDR3 is TGTGCCAGCAGCTTAAGATCCCGGGACCAAAATGAGCAGTTCTTC.